These 8 T cell receptor beta chains were sequenced from one sample in a study of human T cells and chemical hapten exposure. Time point denoted: patch test 1, 2 weeks after DPC sensitization. As for treatment: therapeutic diphenylcyclopropenone sensitization with weekly scalp DPC. In TCRdb, the RACE reads were re-called with MiXCR into one record per CDR3 protein. The profile shows 150,000 to 200,000 distinct CDR3 sequences, 20% to 25% of them singletons. The sequences come from whole blood, collected in connection with sensitization to the hapten diphenylcyclopropenone (DPC). Source of these receptors: a woman aged 50 to 60 with alopecia areata. Some clones in this sample may be carry-over from other donors' samples.

This clonotype was seen a handful of times. The chain employs TRBV7-9 and TRBJ1-4, with a weak D call TRBD1 (5 bases). Germline V gene sequence: CDR1 SEHNR, CDR2 FQNEAQ (reference sequence). The CDR3 length is 14 residues. The V and J ends lost 6 bases and 5 bases respectively, with 13 bases between them. This CDR3 reads CASRVGPKNEKLFF. Written as DNA, the CDR3 is TGTGCCAGCAGGGTGGGACCCAAGAATGAAAAACTGTTTTTT.

The chain joins TRBV6-2 or TRBV6-3 to TRBJ1-2; unclear D gene. Germline V gene sequence: CDR1 MNHEY, CDR2 SVGEGT. This CDR3 is built from 18 residues. V was cut by 0 bases and J by 6 bases, with 23 bases left in between. The CDR3 sequence is CASSYSNRVPLMADGYTF. CDR3 bases: TGTGCCAGCAGTTACTCGAACAGAGTACCCCTCATGGCGGATGGCTACACCTTC.

The chain carries TRBV11-2 and TRBJ1-2; a weak D match, TRBD1 (5 bases). Germline CDR1 SGHAT, CDR2 FQNNGV. The CDR3 is made up of 13 amino acids. V was pared by 5 bases and J by 5 bases, with 12 bases between. CDR3 sequence reads: CASSVGAGYGYTF. The DNA of the CDR3 is TGTGCCAGCAGCGTTGGGGCGGGATATGGCTACACCTTC.

The rearrangement joins TRBV6-5 to TRBJ2-7; 8 positions match TRBD2. The germline V gene has CDR1 MNHEY and CDR2 SVGAGI. CDR3 length: 14 amino acids. The V gene end was trimmed by 9 bases and the J gene end by 4 bases; junction bases not matched to a gene: 11. CDR3 DNA: TGTGCCAGTGCCGGGTCGGAGCGGGAGTACGAGCAGTACTTC. Translated: CASAGSEREYEQYF.

The chain combines TRBV27 with TRBJ1-1; 7 bases align to TRBD1. The trim removed 7 bases at V and 10 bases at J, leaving 9 bases unmatched. The CDR3 runs to 12 residues. The germline gives CDR1 MNHEY, CDR2 SMNVEV (reference sequence). The DNA of the CDR3 is TGTGCCAGCAACACACCGGGACAGCGAGCTTTCTTT. The encoded protein is CASNTPGQRAFF.

In its sample, this clonotype was seen a few times. V is TRBV20-1 and J is TRBJ1-6; unclear D gene. The CDR3 length is 16 residues. V shed 0 bases and J shed 0 bases, with 9 bases lying between them. Germline CDR1 DFQATT, CDR2 SNEGSKA (reference sequence). The CDR3 DNA is TGCAGTGCTAGAGACAGCACCAGCTCCTATAATTCACCCCTCCACTTT. This codes for CSARDSTSSYNSPLHF.

This clonotype is a singleton in its sample. The chain links TRBV7-9 to TRBJ1-2, with 11 bases fitting TRBD1. V trimming: 5 bases; J trimming: 0 bases; junction bases outside the gene matches: 8. Germline values: CDR1 SEHNR, CDR2 FQNEAQ (reference sequence). The CDR3 spans 17 residues. In nucleotides, the CDR3 is TGTGCCAGCAGCCCAGCCGGGACAGGGGGAGCTAACTATGGCTACACCTTC. Translating gives CASSPAGTGGANYGYTF.

The chain combines TRBV29-1 with TRBJ2-5; no definite D call. Germline V gene lookup returns CDR1 SQVTM and CDR2 ANQGSEA. The CDR3 length is 12 residues. Between the trimmed V and J ends, which lost 3 bases and 1 base, there was a span of 6 bases. DNA of the CDR3: TGCAGCGTTGATCTCAGCCAAGAGACCCAGTACTTC. It translates to CSVDLSQETQYF.